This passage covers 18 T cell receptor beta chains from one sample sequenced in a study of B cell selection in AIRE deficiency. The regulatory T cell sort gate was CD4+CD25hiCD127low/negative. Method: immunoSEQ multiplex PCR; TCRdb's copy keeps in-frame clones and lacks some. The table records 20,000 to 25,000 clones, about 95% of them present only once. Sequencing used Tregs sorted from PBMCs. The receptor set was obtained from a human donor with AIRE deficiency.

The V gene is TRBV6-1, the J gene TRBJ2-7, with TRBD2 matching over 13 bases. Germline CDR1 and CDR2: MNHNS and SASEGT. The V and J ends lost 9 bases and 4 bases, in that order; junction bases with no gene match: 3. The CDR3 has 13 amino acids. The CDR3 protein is CASRTSGRYEQYF. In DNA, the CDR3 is TGTGCCAGTCGGACTAGCGGGAGATACGAGCAGTACTTC.

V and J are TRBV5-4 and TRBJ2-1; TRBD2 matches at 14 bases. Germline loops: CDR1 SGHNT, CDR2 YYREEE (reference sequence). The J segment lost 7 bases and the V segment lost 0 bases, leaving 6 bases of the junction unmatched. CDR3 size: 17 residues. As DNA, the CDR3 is TGTGCCAGCAGCTTGGGACTAGCGGGAGGGCCAAAGAATGAGCAGTTCTTC. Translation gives CASSLGLAGGPKNEQFF. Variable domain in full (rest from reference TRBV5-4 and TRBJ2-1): ETGVTQSPTHLIKTRGQQVTLRCSSQSGHNTVSWYQQALGQGPQFIFQYYREEENGRGNFPPRFSGLQFPNYSSELNVNALELDDSALYLCASSLGLAGGPKNEQFFGPGTRLTVL.

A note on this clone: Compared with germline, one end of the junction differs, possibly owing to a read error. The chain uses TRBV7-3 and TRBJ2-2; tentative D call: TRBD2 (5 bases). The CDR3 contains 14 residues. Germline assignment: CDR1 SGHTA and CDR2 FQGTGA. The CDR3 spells CASSLTKAHRGAVF. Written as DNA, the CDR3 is TGTGCCAGCAGCTTAACGAAGGCACACCGGGGAGCTGTTTTT.

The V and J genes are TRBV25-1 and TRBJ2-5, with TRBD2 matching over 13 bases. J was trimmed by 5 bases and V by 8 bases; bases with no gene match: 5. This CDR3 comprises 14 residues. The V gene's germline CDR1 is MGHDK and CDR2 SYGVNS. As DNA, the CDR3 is TGTGCCAGCGGACTAGCGGGAGTAGGGGAGACCCAGTACTTC. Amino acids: CASGLAGVGETQYF.

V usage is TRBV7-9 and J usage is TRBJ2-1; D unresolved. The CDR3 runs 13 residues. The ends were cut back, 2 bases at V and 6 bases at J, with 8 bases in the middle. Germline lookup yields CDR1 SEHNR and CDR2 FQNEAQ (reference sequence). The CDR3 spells CASSLRGGNEQFF. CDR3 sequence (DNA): TGTGCCAGCAGCTTACGCGGCGGCAATGAGCAGTTCTTC.

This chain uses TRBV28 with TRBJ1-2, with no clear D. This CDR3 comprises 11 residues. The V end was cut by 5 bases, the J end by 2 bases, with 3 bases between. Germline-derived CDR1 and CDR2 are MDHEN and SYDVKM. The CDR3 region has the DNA TGTGCCAGCAGTCAAAACTATGGCTACACCTTC. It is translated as CASSQNYGYTF.

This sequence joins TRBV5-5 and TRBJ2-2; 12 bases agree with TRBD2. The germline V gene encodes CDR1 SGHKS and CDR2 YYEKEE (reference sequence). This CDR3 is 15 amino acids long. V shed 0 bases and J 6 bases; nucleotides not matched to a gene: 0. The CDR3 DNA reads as TGTGCCAGCAGCTTGGGACTAGCGGGAGCCGGGGAGCTGTTTTTT. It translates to CASSLGLAGAGELFF.

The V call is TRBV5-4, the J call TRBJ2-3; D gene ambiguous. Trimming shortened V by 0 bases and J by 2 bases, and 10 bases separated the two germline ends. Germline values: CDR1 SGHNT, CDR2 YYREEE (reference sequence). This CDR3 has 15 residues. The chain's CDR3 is CASSLGVLPTDTQYF. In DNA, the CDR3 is TGTGCCAGCAGCTTGGGTGTACTCCCCACAGATACGCAGTATTTT.

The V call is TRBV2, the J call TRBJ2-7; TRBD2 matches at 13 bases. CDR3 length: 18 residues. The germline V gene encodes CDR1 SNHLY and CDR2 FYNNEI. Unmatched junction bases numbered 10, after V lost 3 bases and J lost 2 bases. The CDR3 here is CASSDHHLGLAGAYEQYF. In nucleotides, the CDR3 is TGTGCCAGCAGTGACCATCACCTTGGACTAGCGGGAGCCTACGAGCAGTACTTC.

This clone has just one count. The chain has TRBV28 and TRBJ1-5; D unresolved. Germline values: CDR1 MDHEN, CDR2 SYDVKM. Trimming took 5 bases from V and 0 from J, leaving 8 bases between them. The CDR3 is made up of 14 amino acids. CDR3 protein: CASSHDTSNQPQHF. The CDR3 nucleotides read TGTGCCAGCAGTCATGACACTAGCAATCAGCCCCAGCATTTT.

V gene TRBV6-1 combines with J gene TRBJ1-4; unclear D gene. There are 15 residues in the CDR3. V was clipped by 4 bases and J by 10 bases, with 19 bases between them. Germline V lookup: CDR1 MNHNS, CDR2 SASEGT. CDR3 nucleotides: TGTGCCAGCAGTGGAAGACTACTAGACCGAGGAAAACTGTTTTTT. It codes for CASSGRLLDRGKLFF.

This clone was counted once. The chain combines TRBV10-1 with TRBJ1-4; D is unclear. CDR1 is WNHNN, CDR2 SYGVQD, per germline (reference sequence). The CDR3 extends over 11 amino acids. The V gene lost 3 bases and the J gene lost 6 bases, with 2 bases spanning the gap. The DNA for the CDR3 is TGCGCCAGCAGTGAAGATGAAAAACTGTTTTTT. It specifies CASSEDEKLFF.

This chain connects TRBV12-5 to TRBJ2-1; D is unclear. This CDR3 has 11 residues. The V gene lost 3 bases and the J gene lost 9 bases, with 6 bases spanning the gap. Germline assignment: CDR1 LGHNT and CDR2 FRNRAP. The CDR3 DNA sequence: TGTGCTAGTGGTTTTGGCGGTGAGCAGTTCTTC. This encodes CASGFGGEQFF.

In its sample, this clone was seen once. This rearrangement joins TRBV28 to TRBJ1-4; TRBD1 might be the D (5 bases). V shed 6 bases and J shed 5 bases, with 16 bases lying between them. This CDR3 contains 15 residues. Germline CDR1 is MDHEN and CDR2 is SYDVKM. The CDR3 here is CASSKPVGPNEKLFF. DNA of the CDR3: TGTGCCAGCAGCAAGCCAGTGGGGCCGAATGAAAAACTGTTTTTT.

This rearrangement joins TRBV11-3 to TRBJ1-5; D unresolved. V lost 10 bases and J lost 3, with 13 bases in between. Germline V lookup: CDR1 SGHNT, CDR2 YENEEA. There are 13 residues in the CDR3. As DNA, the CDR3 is TGTGCCACCCGGGGTTTGACCAATCAGCCCCAGCATTTT. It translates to CATRGLTNQPQHF.

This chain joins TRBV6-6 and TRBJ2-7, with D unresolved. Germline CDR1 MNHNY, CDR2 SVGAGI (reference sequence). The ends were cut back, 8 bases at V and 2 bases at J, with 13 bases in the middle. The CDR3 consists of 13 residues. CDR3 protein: CASRSTGTYEQYF. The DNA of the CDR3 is TGTGCCAGCCGATCAACCGGAACCTACGAGCAGTACTTC.

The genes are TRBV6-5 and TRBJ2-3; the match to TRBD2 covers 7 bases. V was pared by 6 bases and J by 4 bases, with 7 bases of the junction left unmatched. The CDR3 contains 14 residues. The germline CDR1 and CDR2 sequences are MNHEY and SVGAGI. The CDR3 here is CASRKGLVSDTQYF. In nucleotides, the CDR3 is TGTGCCAGCAGAAAAGGACTAGTCTCAGATACGCAGTATTTT.

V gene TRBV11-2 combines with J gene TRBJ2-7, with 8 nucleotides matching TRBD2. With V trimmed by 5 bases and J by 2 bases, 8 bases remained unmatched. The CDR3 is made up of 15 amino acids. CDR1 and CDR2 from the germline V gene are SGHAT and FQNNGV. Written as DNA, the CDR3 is TGTGCCAGCAGCCCTGCCGGACTAGCAACCTACGAGCAGTACTTC. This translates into CASSPAGLATYEQYF.